The T cell receptor (beta chain) under discussion was sequenced for a study of cytomegalovirus exposure and HLA in healthy donors. About the study: The approximately 670 first-cohort repertoires shared a platform with the 120 validation repertoires, as reported in a later analysis.

The repertoire was sequenced with immunoSEQ multiplex PCR; TCRdb's copy has only in-frame clones and lacks some. The repertoire consists of 97,000 or so clones, with about 95% occurring once and the leading ten covering 0.7% to 0.9%. This CDR3 is 13 amino acids long. Trimming took off 4 bases at V and 5 bases at J, with 11 bases between the two ends. Germline V gene data show CDR1 as LNHDA and CDR2 as SQIVND (reference sequence). The receptor's source is a woman aged 18-30 years in good health and CMV-seronegative. The J gene is TRBJ2-5, the V gene TRBV19; D might be TRBD1 (6 bases). Source material: PBMCs. CDR3 region: CASSRNRAETQYF. The CDR3 region has the DNA TGTGCCAGTAGTAGAAACAGGGCGGAGACCCAGTACTTC. The whole variable domain, remainder taken from reference TRBV19 and TRBJ2-5, is DGGITQSPKYLFRKEGQNVTLSCEQNLNHDAMYWYRQDPGQGLRLIYYSQIVNDFQKGDIAEGYSVSREKKESFPLTVTSAQKNPTAFYLCASSRNRAETQYFGPGTRLLVL.